The next 19 T cell receptor beta chains were all read from a single sample in a study of control samples from healthy donors and cancer patients. Produced via immunoSEQ multiplex PCR; TCRdb's table is partial and in-frame only. The profile shows about 160,000 clones, under 96% of them singletons. Sequencing used blood. These receptors came from a woman aged 25 to 39 in good health.

J is TRBJ1-4 and V is TRBV19; no clear D. CDR3 length: 14 amino acids. Trimming removed 4 bases from V and 5 bases from J, with 11 bases in between. Germline CDR1 and CDR2: LNHDA and SQIVND (reference sequence). The CDR3, as DNA: TGTGCCAGTAGTAGAGTGGGGAAGAATGAAAAACTGTTTTTT. It translates to CASSRVGKNEKLFF.

This sequence joins TRBV19 and TRBJ1-5; 12 positions agree with TRBD1. The CDR3 length is 16 residues. Germline V lookup: CDR1 LNHDA, CDR2 SQIVND (reference sequence). V lost 7 bases and J lost 7; bases outside the gene matches: 11. CDR3 amino acids: CASISGTGGAGQPQHF. The CDR3 coding sequence is TGTGCCAGTATCTCCGGGACAGGGGGCGCGGGGCAGCCCCAGCATTTT.

This clone was recorded only once. This CDR3 is CASSLSSGGDTSTDTQYF. CDR3 nucleotides: TGCGCCAGCAGCTTGTCAAGCGGGGGGGACACTAGCACAGATACGCAGTATTTT. V gene TRBV5-1 combines with J gene TRBJ2-3, with 10 bases aligning to TRBD2. CDR3 length: 18 amino acids. Germline assignment: CDR1 SGHRS and CDR2 YFSETQ. Trimming took 1 base from V and 0 from J; bases not matched to a gene: 8.

V gene TRBV6-4 combines with J gene TRBJ2-5; unclear D gene. Trimming shortened V by 2 bases and J by 1 base, and 8 bases separated the two germline ends. The germline gives CDR1 MRHNA, CDR2 SNTAGT. The CDR3 extends over 14 amino acids. CDR3 nucleotide sequence: TGTGCCAGCAGTGACGATGGTCCCCAAGAGACCCAGTACTTC. Translated: CASSDDGPQETQYF.

The chain carries TRBV5-1 and TRBJ1-4, with 10 bases identical to TRBD1. This CDR3 comprises 15 residues. Per germline, CDR1 SGHRS and CDR2 YFSETQ. V gave up 4 bases and J gave up 5 bases; unmatched junction bases: 5. The CDR3 DNA reads as TGCGCCAGCAGCGCTTCGGGACAGGGGAATGAAAAACTGTTTTTT. Protein: CASSASGQGNEKLFF.

This chain connects TRBV9 to TRBJ2-5; 9 bases fit TRBD2. Germline V gene sequence: CDR1 SGDLS, CDR2 YYNGEE. Germline trimming cut 3 bases from V and 5 bases from J; bases unmatched to any gene: 8. The CDR3 is 15 residues long. The CDR3 spells CASSGGTSTAETQYF. The CDR3 DNA follows: TGTGCCAGCAGCGGAGGGACTAGCACCGCGGAGACCCAGTACTTC.

CDR3 DNA sequence: TGTGCCAGTAGTATCAGAACATCAACTAATGAAAAACTGTTTTTT. Translating it yields CASSIRTSTNEKLFF. The chain has TRBV19 and TRBJ1-4; D is unclear. The CDR3 is made up of 15 amino acids. The V and J ends lost 3 bases and 0 bases respectively, with 8 bases between them. CDR1 and CDR2 from the germline V gene are LNHDA and SQIVND (reference sequence).

This rearrangement joins TRBV14 to TRBJ1-6; D may be TRBD1 (5 bases). Between the trimmed V and J ends, which lost 3 bases and 0 bases, there was a span of 9 bases. The CDR3 sequence is 16 residues long. CDR1 SGHDN and CDR2 FVKESK come from the germline V gene. CDR3 in amino acids: CASSHLGGSYNSPLHF. The CDR3 nucleotides read TGTGCCAGCAGCCACTTGGGGGGCTCCTATAATTCACCCCTCCACTTT.

This chain uses TRBV10-2 with TRBJ1-5; TRBD1 might be the D (5 bases). CDR3 length: 13 residues. V was pared by 6 bases and J by 10 bases, with 16 bases between. The germline CDR1 and CDR2 sequences are WSHSY and SAAADI. The CDR3 coding sequence is TGCGCCAGCAGCAAAGGGGTGCGGGATCCCCAGCATTTT. Its translation is CASSKGVRDPQHF.

The gene calls are TRBV28 and TRBJ1-5, with 7 bases identical to TRBD1. The CDR3 length is 15 residues. Looked up from germline, CDR1 is MDHEN and CDR2 is SYDVKM. Trimming removed 2 bases from V and 6 bases from J; junction bases left unmatched: 7. CDR3 sequence reads: CASSLRGGRGQPQHF. DNA of the CDR3: TGTGCCAGCAGTTTAAGAGGGGGCAGGGGTCAGCCCCAGCATTTT.

The genes are TRBV20-1 and TRBJ2-3; D not resolved. V dropped 5 bases and J dropped 6 bases, with 9 bases sitting between them. The CDR3 is made up of 11 amino acids. The germline gives CDR1 DFQATT, CDR2 SNEGSKA (reference sequence). Written as DNA, the CDR3 is TGCAGTGCTGGCCCCTCTGATACGCAGTATTTT. Its translation is CSAGPSDTQYF.

J is TRBJ2-5 and V is TRBV20-1, with TRBD1 identical over 7 bases. The CDR3 has 12 amino acids. J gave up 3 bases and V 5 bases, and 3 bases lay outside the gene matches. Germline V gene lookup returns CDR1 DFQATT and CDR2 SNEGSKA (reference sequence). CDR3 sequence (DNA): TGCAGTGCTGGTGACAGGGAAGAGACCCAGTACTTC. It translates to CSAGDREETQYF.

The gene calls are TRBV18 and TRBJ2-5, with D unclear. The V gene's germline CDR1 is KGHSH and CDR2 LQKENI. The V end lost 9 bases, the J end lost 3 bases, and 14 bases lay between the germline ends. The length of the CDR3 is 13 residues. The CDR3 nucleotides are TGTGCCAGGATAGACTTGGGGAAAGAGACCCAGTACTTC. Amino acid sequence: CARIDLGKETQYF.

This sequence joins TRBV15 and TRBJ1-5; D unclear. V shed 0 bases and J shed 1 base, with 7 bases lying between them. Germline V gene data show CDR1 as LNHNV and CDR2 as YYDKDF (reference sequence). CDR3 length: 15 residues. The CDR3 protein is CATSRELVSNQPQHF. CDR3 bases: TGTGCCACCAGCAGAGAGCTGGTAAGCAATCAGCCCCAGCATTTT.

The V gene is TRBV15, the J gene TRBJ1-4; 7 positions match TRBD1. The CDR3 covers 16 residues. Looked up from germline, CDR1 is LNHNV and CDR2 is YYDKDF (reference sequence). V gave up 0 bases and J gave up 5 bases; unmatched junction bases: 6. CDR3 coding DNA: TGTGCCACCAGCAGAGATCAGAGGGGGCGGAATGAAAAACTGTTTTTT. This sequence encodes CATSRDQRGRNEKLFF. Looking up the rest from reference TRBV15 and TRBJ1-4 gives the full variable domain: DAMVIQNPRYQVTQFGKPVTLSCSQTLNHNVMYWYQQKSSQAPKLLFHYYDKDFNNEADTPDNFQSRRPNTSFCFLDIRSPGLGDTAMYLCATSRDQRGRNEKLFFGSGTQLSVL.

V usage is TRBV2 and J usage is TRBJ2-7; a weak D match, TRBD2 (5 bases). The V gene's germline CDR1 is SNHLY and CDR2 FYNNEI. V lost 8 bases, J lost 1 base, and 9 bases lay in between. The CDR3 has 12 amino acids. CDR3 nucleotides: TGTGCCAGCGTCGGGGTTTCCTACGAGCAGTACTTC. Translated, it gives CASVGVSYEQYF. The entire variable domain, with the rest obtained from reference TRBV2 and TRBJ2-7, is as follows: EPEVTQTPSHQVTQMGQEVILRCVPISNHLYFYWYRQILGQKVEFLVSFYNNEISEKSEIFDDQFSVERPDGSNFTLKIRSTKLEDSAMYFCASVGVSYEQYFGPGTRLTVT.

This rearrangement joins TRBV27 to TRBJ2-1; 7 nucleotides agree with TRBD1. The CDR3 runs to 15 residues. Germline V gene data show CDR1 as MNHEY and CDR2 as SMNVEV (reference sequence). J gave up 7 bases and V 3 bases, and 9 bases lay outside the gene matches. In nucleotides, the CDR3 is TGTGCCAGCAGTTTGGGGGCAGGGGGTGAGAATGAGCAGTTCTTC. Encoded protein: CASSLGAGGENEQFF.

Here the CDR3 reads CASSVDRANEKLFF. DNA of the CDR3: TGTGCCAGCAGCGTGGACAGAGCTAATGAAAAACTGTTTTTT. The genes are TRBV7-8 and TRBJ1-4, with a weak D call TRBD1 (6 bases). V lost 5 bases and J 3 bases, leaving 10 bases between the germline ends. Germline V lookup: CDR1 SGHVS, CDR2 FQNEAQ. This CDR3 is built from 14 residues.

The chain recombines TRBV28 with TRBJ1-2; D is perhaps TRBD1 (6 bases). CDR3 length equals 15 residues. Germline loops: CDR1 MDHEN, CDR2 SYDVKM. V was cut by 3 bases and J by 4 bases, with 15 bases left in between. CDR3 bases: TGTGCCAGCAGTTTCCCCGGGGGCGGTATCTATGGCTACACCTTC. The encoded protein is CASSFPGGGIYGYTF.